The present T cell receptor beta chain was sequenced within a study of blood T cell repertoires in COVID-19. For the study at large: Sources were T cells, B-cell-depleted T cells, or PBMCs; the material itself was cDNA or gDNA.

V was pared by 8 bases and J by 4 bases, with 10 bases between. CDR1 MRHNA and CDR2 SNTAGT come from the germline V gene. CDR3 length: 12 amino acids. Repertoires were generated with immunoSEQ multiplex PCR, while TCRdb's copy carries only in-frame clones and drops some. Of 40,000 to 55,000 clones in the sample, about 83% are singletons; the top ten hold around 5.2%. This clone has more than one count but fewer than ten. The chain uses TRBV6-4 and TRBJ2-3; tentatively, D is TRBD2 (5 bases). The source of this sequence is a human donor in a cohort sampled during active COVID-19. The sample comprised peripheral blood. This chain's CDR3 is CASVMRADTQYF. For the CDR3, the DNA is TGTGCCAGCGTTATGAGGGCAGATACGCAGTATTTT.